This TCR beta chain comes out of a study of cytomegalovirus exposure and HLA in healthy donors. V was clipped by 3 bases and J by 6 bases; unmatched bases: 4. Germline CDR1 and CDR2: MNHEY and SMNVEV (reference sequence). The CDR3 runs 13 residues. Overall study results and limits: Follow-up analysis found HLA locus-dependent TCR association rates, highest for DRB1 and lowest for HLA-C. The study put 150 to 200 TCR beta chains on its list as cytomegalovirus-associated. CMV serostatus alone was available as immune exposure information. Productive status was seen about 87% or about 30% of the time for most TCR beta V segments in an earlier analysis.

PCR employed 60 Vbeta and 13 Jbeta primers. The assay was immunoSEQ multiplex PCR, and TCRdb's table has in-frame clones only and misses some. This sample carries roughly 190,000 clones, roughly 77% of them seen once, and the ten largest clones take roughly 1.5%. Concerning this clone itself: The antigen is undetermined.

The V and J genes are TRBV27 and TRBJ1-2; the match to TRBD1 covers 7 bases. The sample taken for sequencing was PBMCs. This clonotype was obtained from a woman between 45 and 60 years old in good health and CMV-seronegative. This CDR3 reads CASSLQGGDGYTF. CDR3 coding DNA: TGTGCCAGCAGTTTGCAGGGGGGAGATGGCTACACCTTC.